In this sample, the clone carrying this T cell receptor beta chain turned up a few times. What it binds is not known. A 5'RACE template-switching step, the method used to make TCR cDNA, added a universal primer site and UMIs. TCRdb recomputed calls from the 5' RACE reads with MiXCR, one row per CDR3 protein. The sample includes over 250,000 distinct CDR3 sequences, over 4% seen only once; the top ten take around 24%. This specimen belongs to a study of T cells after yellow fever vaccination. Findings of the study overall: Booster samples showed a return of most primary-vaccination clones (under 97% CD4, 88% CD8).

The CDR3 consists of 14 residues. The germline V gene has CDR1 MNHEY and CDR2 SVGEGT. Trimming took 5 bases from V and 6 from J; bases not matched to a gene: 6. The J gene is TRBJ1-5, the V gene TRBV6-2 or TRBV6-3; 8 bases are a match to TRBD1. This specimen consisted of PBMCs, obtained 5 days after the yellow fever booster vaccination. The clonotype originates from a man between 18 and 35 years old who received the YFV17D yellow fever vaccine. CDR3 DNA sequence: TGTGCCAGCAGTCGAAGAGACAGGGGTCAGCCCCAGCATTTT. Its protein is CASSRRDRGQPQHF.